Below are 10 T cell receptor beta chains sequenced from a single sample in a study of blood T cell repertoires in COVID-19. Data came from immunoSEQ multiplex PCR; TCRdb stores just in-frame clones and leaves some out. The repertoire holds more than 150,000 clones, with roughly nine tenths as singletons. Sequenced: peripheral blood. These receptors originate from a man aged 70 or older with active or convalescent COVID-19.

As DNA, the CDR3 is TGTGCCAGCAGCTTAGGACAGCTCGGAGCTCGCTCCTATAATTCACCCCTCCACTTT. Translated: CASSLGQLGARSYNSPLHF. This sequence joins TRBV11-2 and TRBJ1-6, with D perhaps TRBD1 (5 bases). V shed 1 base and J shed 0 bases, with 16 bases lying between them. The CDR3 extends over 19 amino acids. Germline CDR1 is SGHAT and CDR2 is FQNNGV.

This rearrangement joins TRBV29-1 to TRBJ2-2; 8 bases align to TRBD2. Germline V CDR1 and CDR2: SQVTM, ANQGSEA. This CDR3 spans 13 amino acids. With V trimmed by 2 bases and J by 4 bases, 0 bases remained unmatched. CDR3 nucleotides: TGCAGCGTTGAAAGCGGGAGCACCGGGGAGCTGTTTTTT. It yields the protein CSVESGSTGELFF.

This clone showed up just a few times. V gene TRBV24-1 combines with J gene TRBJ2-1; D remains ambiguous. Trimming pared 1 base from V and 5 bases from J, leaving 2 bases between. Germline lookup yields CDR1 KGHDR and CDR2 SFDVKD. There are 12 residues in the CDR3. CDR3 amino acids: CATSDFNNEQFF. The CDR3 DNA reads TGTGCCACCAGTGATTTCAACAATGAGCAGTTCTTC.

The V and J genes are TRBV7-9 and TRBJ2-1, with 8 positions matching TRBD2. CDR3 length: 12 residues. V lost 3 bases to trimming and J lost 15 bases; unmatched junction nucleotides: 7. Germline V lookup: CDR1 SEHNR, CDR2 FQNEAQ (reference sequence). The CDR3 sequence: CASSFSPSGPFF. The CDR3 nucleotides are TGTGCCAGCAGCTTTTCCCCTAGCGGGCCGTTCTTC. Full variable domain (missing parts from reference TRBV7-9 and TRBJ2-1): DTGVSQNPRHKITKRGQNVTFRCDPISEHNRLYWYRQTLGQGPEFLTYFQNEAQLEKSRLLSDRFSAERPKGSFSTLEIQRTEQGDSAMYLCASSFSPSGPFFGPGTRLTVL.

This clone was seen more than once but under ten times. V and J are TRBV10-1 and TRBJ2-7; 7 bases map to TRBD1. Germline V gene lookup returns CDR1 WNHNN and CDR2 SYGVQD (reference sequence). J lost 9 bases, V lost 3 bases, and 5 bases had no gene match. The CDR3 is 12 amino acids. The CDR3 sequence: CASSDPGQRQYF. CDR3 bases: TGCGCCAGCAGTGACCCGGGACAGCGGCAGTACTTC.

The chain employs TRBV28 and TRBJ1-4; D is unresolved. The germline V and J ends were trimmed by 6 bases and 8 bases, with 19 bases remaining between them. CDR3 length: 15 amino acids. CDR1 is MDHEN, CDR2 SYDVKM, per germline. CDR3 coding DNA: TGTGCCAGCAGCATAAGGCGGGTCTTGGGAGAAAAACTGTTTTTT. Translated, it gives CASSIRRVLGEKLFF.

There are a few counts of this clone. The CDR3 coding sequence is TGTGCCAGCGGTATTGACGGTAACAGCTACGAGCAGTACTTC. Its translation is CASGIDGNSYEQYF. This rearrangement joins TRBV7-9 to TRBJ2-7; D gene unclear. This CDR3 spans 14 amino acids. Germline V CDR1 and CDR2: SEHNR, FQNEAQ (reference sequence). With 8 bases removed from V and 3 bases from J, the gap between germline ends came to 17 bases.

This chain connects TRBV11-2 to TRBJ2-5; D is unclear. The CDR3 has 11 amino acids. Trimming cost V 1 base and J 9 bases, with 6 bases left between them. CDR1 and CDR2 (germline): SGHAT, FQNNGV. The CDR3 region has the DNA TGTGCCAGCAGCTTAGCTGCGGCCCAGTACTTC. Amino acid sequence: CASSLAAAQYF.

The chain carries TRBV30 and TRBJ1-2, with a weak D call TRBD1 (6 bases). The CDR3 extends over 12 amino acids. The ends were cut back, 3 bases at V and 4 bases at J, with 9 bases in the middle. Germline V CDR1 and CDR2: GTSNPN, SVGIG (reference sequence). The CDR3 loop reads CAWSRTVYGYTF. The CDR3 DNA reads TGTGCCTGGAGCCGGACAGTCTATGGCTACACCTTC. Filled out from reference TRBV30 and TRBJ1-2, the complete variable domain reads SQTIHQWPATLVQPVGSPLSLECTVEGTSNPNLYWYRQAAGRGLQLLFYSVGIGQISSEVPQNLSASRPQDRQFILSSKKLLLSDSGFYLCAWSRTVYGYTFGSGTRLTVV.

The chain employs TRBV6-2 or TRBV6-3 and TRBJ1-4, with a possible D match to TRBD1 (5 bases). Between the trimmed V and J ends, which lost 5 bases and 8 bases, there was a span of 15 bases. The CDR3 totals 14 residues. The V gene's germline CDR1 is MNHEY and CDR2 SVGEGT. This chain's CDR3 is CASSTLIGGEKLFF. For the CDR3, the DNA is TGTGCCAGCAGTACCCTGATCGGGGGGGAAAAACTGTTTTTT.